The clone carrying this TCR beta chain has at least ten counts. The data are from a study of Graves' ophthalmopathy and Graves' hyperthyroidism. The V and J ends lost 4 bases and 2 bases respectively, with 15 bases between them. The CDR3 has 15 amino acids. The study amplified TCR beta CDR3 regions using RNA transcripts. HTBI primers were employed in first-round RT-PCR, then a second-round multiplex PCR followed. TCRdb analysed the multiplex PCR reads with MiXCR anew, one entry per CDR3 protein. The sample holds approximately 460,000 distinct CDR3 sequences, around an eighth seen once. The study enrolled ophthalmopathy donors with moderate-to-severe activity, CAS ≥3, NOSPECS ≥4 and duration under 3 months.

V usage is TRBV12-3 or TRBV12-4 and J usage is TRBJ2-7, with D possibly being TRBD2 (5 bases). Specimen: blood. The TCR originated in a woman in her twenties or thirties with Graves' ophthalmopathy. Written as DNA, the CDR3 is TGTGCCAGCAGTTGGTGGGGTGAGGGCACCTACGAGCAGTACTTC. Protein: CASSWWGEGTYEQYF.